Each of the 19 T cell receptor beta chains below was sequenced from the same sample in a study of shared clonotypes between healthy human individuals. Assay: immunoSEQ multiplex PCR; the TCRdb copy retains only in-frame clones and omits some. This table holds under 2,500,000 clones, approximately 95% found once. The sample comprised naive CD4+ T cells sorted from blood. Subset indicated: CD45RA+ positively selected. The source of these receptors is a man aged 18 to 29 in good health.

As to this clone: The germline gene is not matched at one end of the junction; a read error may be the cause. The rearrangement uses TRBV7-8 and TRBJ2-5; unclear D gene. Per the germline V gene, CDR1 is SGHVS and CDR2 is FQNEAQ. CDR3 length equals 13 residues. The CDR3 nucleotides are TGTGCCAGCAGCTTAGGGGATCAAGGGACCCAGTACTTC. This sequence encodes CASSLGDQGTQYF.

This clone came up once. The genes are TRBV9 and TRBJ2-2; D is uncertain. There are 12 residues in the CDR3. V was cut by 7 bases and J by 4 bases, with 8 bases left in between. Germline lookup yields CDR1 SGDLS and CDR2 YYNGEE. The CDR3 is CASGQFTGELFF. For the CDR3, the DNA is TGTGCCAGCGGCCAGTTCACCGGGGAGCTGTTTTTT. Together with reference TRBV9 and TRBJ2-2, the CDR3 gives the full variable domain: DSGVTQTPKHLITATGQRVTLRCSPRSGDLSVYWYQQSLDQGLQFLIQYYNGEERAKGNILERFSAQQFPDLHSELNLSSLELGDSALYFCASGQFTGELFFGEGSRLTVL.

The V gene is TRBV6-5, the J gene TRBJ2-4; D is unresolved. Per the germline V gene, CDR1 is MNHEY and CDR2 is SVGAGI. The V gene lost 6 bases and the J gene lost 9 bases, with 21 bases spanning the gap. This CDR3 spans 15 amino acids. The CDR3 DNA follows: TGTGCCAGCAGACCGACCCTTCTCGGAAAGGGCATTCAGTACTTC. This sequence encodes CASRPTLLGKGIQYF.

This sequence joins TRBV6-5 and TRBJ2-7, with a possible D match to TRBD1 (6 bases). This CDR3 has 13 amino acids. The germline V and J ends were trimmed by 6 bases and 0 bases, with 9 bases remaining between them. Germline CDR1 MNHEY, CDR2 SVGAGI. The CDR3 nucleotides are TGTGCCAGCAGCCGACAGGACTCCTACGAGCAGTACTTC. Residues: CASSRQDSYEQYF.

V and J are TRBV19 and TRBJ1-5, with D tentatively TRBD1 (5 bases). In germline, CDR1 is LNHDA, CDR2 SQIVND (reference sequence). This CDR3 has 14 residues. Between the trimmed V and J ends, which lost 7 bases and 5 bases, there was a span of 15 bases. The CDR3 DNA sequence: TGTGCCAGTACAATAGGGGCCGCCTATCAGCCCCAGCATTTT. This sequence encodes CASTIGAAYQPQHF.

CDR3 nucleotide sequence: TGTGCCAGCAGTGGGACCATGGACGGGCCCCAGCATTTT. Translation gives CASSGTMDGPQHF. This rearrangement joins TRBV6-1 to TRBJ1-5; D gene unclear. This CDR3 spans 13 amino acids. Trimming removed 4 bases from V and 9 bases from J, with 13 bases in between. Germline CDR1 reads MNHNS; CDR2 reads SASEGT.

In its sample, this clone was seen once. This chain links TRBV5-1 with TRBJ1-4, with TRBD1 as a possible D gene (5 bases). The CDR3 is made up of 15 amino acids. Germline V gene lookup returns CDR1 SGHRS and CDR2 YFSETQ. V was trimmed by 4 bases and J by 4 bases, leaving 14 bases between them. As DNA, the CDR3 is TGCGCCAGCAGCCTTCAGGGTAGAGGTAATGAAAAACTGTTTTTT. Amino acids: CASSLQGRGNEKLFF. Based on the CDR3 plus reference TRBV5-1 and TRBJ1-4, the full variable domain is KAGVTQTPRYLIKTRGQQVTLSCSPISGHRSVSWYQQTPGQGLQFLFEYFSETQRNKGNFPGRFSGRQFSNSRSEMNVSTLELGDSALYLCASSLQGRGNEKLFFGSGTQLSVL.

This clone showed up just once. This chain joins TRBV5-4 and TRBJ2-2; D remains unclear. Germline V CDR1 and CDR2: SGHNT, YYREEE (reference sequence). The length of the CDR3 is 13 residues. V lost 4 bases and J lost 7, with 11 bases in between. The CDR3 DNA sequence: TGTGCCAGCAGCGAGGACGGCATCGGGGAGCTGTTTTTT. It codes for CASSEDGIGELFF.

V gene TRBV27 combines with J gene TRBJ1-1; D remains unclear. The CDR3 has 14 amino acids. V lost 8 bases to trimming and J lost 8 bases, with 21 bases between them. CDR1 is MNHEY, CDR2 SMNVEV, per germline (reference sequence). CDR3 sequence: CASSPTGIRREAFF. The CDR3 DNA follows: TGTGCCAGCTCACCGACTGGTATCCGTCGGGAAGCTTTCTTT.

In regard to this clone: Different DNA sequences within this sample yield the same CDR3. The rearrangement joins TRBV6-5 to TRBJ2-2, with a tentative D call TRBD2 (5 bases). Trimming stripped 4 bases from V and 7 bases from J, with 10 bases between. Germline V gives CDR1 MNHEY, CDR2 SVGAGI. The CDR3 totals 13 residues. The CDR3 protein is CASSSPGSGELFF. In nucleotides, the CDR3 is TGTGCCAGCAGTTCCCCTGGGAGCGGGGAGCTGTTTTTT.

The rearrangement uses TRBV12-5 and TRBJ2-2, with D possibly TRBD2 on 5 matching bases. Germline V lookup: CDR1 LGHNT, CDR2 FRNRAP. This CDR3 is built from 15 residues. The V end lost 4 bases, the J end lost 7 bases, and 16 bases lay between the germline ends. This chain's CDR3 is CASGWPPGEGGELFF. The DNA for the CDR3 is TGTGCTAGTGGTTGGCCCCCGGGTGAGGGCGGGGAGCTGTTTTTT.

This clone occurred once. The rearrangement links TRBV7-9 to TRBJ1-1; D possibly corresponds to TRBD1 (6 bases). CDR1 SEHNR and CDR2 FQNEAQ come from the germline V gene (reference sequence). The V end was cut by 5 bases, the J end by 4 bases, with 14 bases between. The CDR3 is 14 residues long. The CDR3 DNA reads TGTGCCAGCAGCCAGGGAACAGGGTTCACTGAAGCTTTCTTT. Its protein product is CASSQGTGFTEAFF.

On this clone: At one end the junction does not follow the germline gene, possibly because of a read error. The chain couples TRBV19 to TRBJ1-2, with 7 positions matching TRBD1. This CDR3 is 12 amino acids long. Per germline, CDR1 LNHDA and CDR2 SQIVND (reference sequence). CDR3 DNA: TGTGCCAGTACCAGGACAGGTGGGGGCTCGGCCTTC. It specifies CASTRTGGGSAF.

As regards this clone: Other DNA sequences from this sample encode an identical CDR3 as well. The rearrangement joins TRBV19 to TRBJ2-7; unclear D gene. CDR3 length equals 15 residues. Per the germline V gene, CDR1 is LNHDA and CDR2 is SQIVND (reference sequence). Trimming cost V 3 bases and J 2 bases, with 14 bases left between them. CDR3 nucleotides: TGTGCCAGTAGTATCGATCTCGTGGGGACCTACGAGCAGTACTTC. It translates to CASSIDLVGTYEQYF.

The V gene is TRBV4-3, the J gene TRBJ2-1; perhaps TRBD1 as D (5 bases). The V gene's germline CDR1 is LGHNA and CDR2 YSLEER. V was cut by 0 bases and J by 6 bases, with 15 bases left in between. This CDR3 region has 16 residues. Here the CDR3 reads CASSQDYGRVGNEQFF. CDR3 DNA: TGCGCCAGCAGCCAAGATTATGGCAGGGTAGGCAATGAGCAGTTCTTC.

This chain joins TRBV7-2 and TRBJ2-2; D not certain. CDR1 SGHTA and CDR2 FQGNSA come from the germline V gene. This CDR3 region has 14 residues. Trimming removed 10 bases at V and 5 bases at J, with 17 bases between. The CDR3 region has the DNA TGTGCCACTAAGAAAGGCAGGTCTACCGGGGAGCTGTTTTTT. It translates to CATKKGRSTGELFF.

The chain is built from TRBV9 and TRBJ2-7; 10 bases match TRBD1. V shed 4 bases and J 9 bases; nucleotides not matched to a gene: 7. CDR1 is SGDLS and CDR2 is YYNGEE in the germline V gene. This CDR3 has 13 amino acids. This CDR3 reads CASSSGTGVGQYF. The DNA of the CDR3 is TGTGCCAGCAGCTCCGGGACAGGGGTAGGGCAGTACTTC.

The chain joins TRBV6-6 to TRBJ2-7; the D is unclear. The CDR3 is 14 residues long. Germline CDR1 reads MNHNY; CDR2 reads SVGAGI (reference sequence). V was cut by 8 bases and J by 9 bases, with 23 bases left in between. The CDR3 nucleotides are TGTGCCAGCTCCCACCAAGTGGCGGCTTCAGGGCAGTACTTC. Amino acid sequence: CASSHQVAASGQYF.

Notes on this clone: Other DNA sequences in the sample encode the same CDR3. The chain links TRBV5-1 to TRBJ1-4; no firm D call. CDR1 is SGHRS and CDR2 is YFSETQ in the germline V gene. V lost 0 bases and J 4 bases, leaving 7 bases between the germline ends. The CDR3 is 14 residues long. The DNA of the CDR3 is TGCGCCAGCAGCTTGGTAGGAAATAATGAAAAACTGTTTTTT. Residues: CASSLVGNNEKLFF.